Listed below are T cell receptor beta chains from one sample, sequenced in a study of shared clonotypes between healthy human individuals. Profiled with immunoSEQ multiplex PCR; TCRdb holds only in-frame clones, not every one. This table has 2 million to 2.5 million clones, under 97% appearing once. Sequencing used naive CD4+ T cells sorted from blood. The receptor source for this set is a man in his late teens or twenties in good health. CDR3s include the opening cysteine and the closing phenylalanine or tryptophan. Each record gives: J gene, V gene, D gene, clone size, CDR3 protein, CDR3 DNA. A D gene is named only where the DNA matches it firmly. Clone size is stated in some rows and not others, as once, few, many or a class when expanded.

j_gene: TRBJ2-3
v_gene: TRBV11-3
d_gene: .
abundance: .
CDR3aa: CASSLGGQVATDTQYF
CDR3nt: TGTGCCAGCAGCTTAGGAGGGCAGGTCGCCACAGATACGCAGTATTTT

j_gene: TRBJ1-1
v_gene: TRBV7-2
d_gene: .
abundance: .
CDR3aa: CASSSPVVRSEAFF
CDR3nt: TGTGCCAGCAGCTCCCCGGTGGTTAGGTCTGAAGCTTTCTTT

j_gene: TRBJ1-2
v_gene: TRBV19
d_gene: .
abundance: .
CDR3aa: CASSIGASGFYGYTF
CDR3nt: TGTGCCAGTAGTATTGGGGCCAGCGGATTCTATGGCTACACCTTC

j_gene: TRBJ2-3
v_gene: TRBV5-1
d_gene: .
abundance: .
CDR3aa: CASSLKGNSASDTQYF
CDR3nt: TGCGCCAGCAGCTTGAAAGGCAACAGCGCGTCAGATACGCAGTATTTT

j_gene: TRBJ2-5
v_gene: TRBV27
d_gene: TRBD2
abundance: .
CDR3aa: CASSWGGLAGSETQYF
CDR3nt: TGTGCCAGCAGTTGGGGGGGACTAGCAGGTTCGGAGACCCAGTACTTC

j_gene: TRBJ2-7
v_gene: TRBV7-2
d_gene: TRBD2
abundance: .
CDR3aa: CASSLVTSGMGEQYF
CDR3nt: TGTGCCAGCAGCTTAGTGACTAGCGGGATGGGCGAGCAGTACTTC

j_gene: TRBJ2-5
v_gene: TRBV18
d_gene: .
abundance: .
CDR3aa: CASSPGGQETQYF
CDR3nt: TGTGCCAGCTCACCAGGCGGTCAAGAGACCCAGTACTTC

j_gene: TRBJ1-3
v_gene: TRBV5-1
d_gene: .
abundance: .
CDR3aa: CASSLAGGRAGNTIYF
CDR3nt: TGCGCCAGCAGCTTGGCCGGAGGTAGAGCTGGAAACACCATATATTTT

j_gene: TRBJ1-1
v_gene: TRBV5-1
d_gene: .
abundance: .
CDR3aa: CASSVTALNTEAFF
CDR3nt: TGCGCCAGCAGCGTCACAGCTCTGAACACTGAAGCTTTCTTT

j_gene: TRBJ2-5
v_gene: TRBV18
d_gene: TRBD2
abundance: .
CDR3aa: CASSPTSGLETQYF
CDR3nt: TGTGCCAGCTCACCGACTAGCGGGTTAGAGACCCAGTACTTC

j_gene: TRBJ1-5
v_gene: TRBV6-4
d_gene: .
abundance: .
CDR3aa: CASSITGSRVHSNQPQHF
CDR3nt: TGTGCCAGCAGTATCACCGGGTCACGGGTCCATAGCAATCAGCCCCAGCATTTT

j_gene: TRBJ1-1
v_gene: TRBV7-9
d_gene: .
abundance: .
CDR3aa: CASSRDTNTEAFF
CDR3nt: TGTGCCAGCAGCCGAGACACGAACACTGAAGCTTTCTTT

j_gene: TRBJ1-6
v_gene: TRBV21-1
d_gene: .
abundance: .
CDR3aa: CASSRAGKSSYNSPLHF
CDR3nt: TGTGCCAGCAGCAGGGCCGGGAAGTCCTCCTATAATTCACCCCTCCACTTT

j_gene: TRBJ2-3
v_gene: TRBV6-6
d_gene: .
abundance: .
CDR3aa: CASSYNRATDTQYF
CDR3nt: TGTGCCAGCAGTTACAACAGGGCCACAGATACGCAGTATTTT

j_gene: TRBJ2-7
v_gene: TRBV18
d_gene: .
abundance: once
CDR3aa: CASSPSTPGEQYF
CDR3nt: TGTGCCAGCTCACCTTCAACTCCCGGCGAGCAGTACTTC

j_gene: TRBJ2-7
v_gene: TRBV19
d_gene: TRBD1
abundance: .
CDR3aa: CASSIEGAVYEQYF
CDR3nt: TGTGCCAGTAGTATTGAGGGGGCAGTCTACGAGCAGTACTTC

j_gene: TRBJ1-5
v_gene: TRBV9
d_gene: .
abundance: .
CDR3aa: CASSVAVGVGPQHF
CDR3nt: TGTGCCAGCAGCGTAGCCGTAGGGGTCGGGCCCCAGCATTTT

j_gene: TRBJ2-6
v_gene: TRBV5-1
d_gene: .
abundance: .
CDR3aa: CASSLWGSGANVLTF
CDR3nt: TGCGCCAGCAGCCTTTGGGGGTCCGGGGCCAACGTCCTGACTTTC

j_gene: TRBJ2-7
v_gene: TRBV5-1
d_gene: .
abundance: .
CDR3aa: CASSLASRDFYEQYF
CDR3nt: TGCGCCAGCAGCTTGGCATCGCGGGATTTCTACGAGCAGTACTTC

j_gene: TRBJ2-3
v_gene: TRBV30
d_gene: .
abundance: .
CDR3aa: CAWSVTGGATDTQYF
CDR3nt: TGTGCCTGGAGTGTAACCGGGGGCGCCACAGATACGCAGTATTTT

j_gene: TRBJ1-1
v_gene: TRBV7-9
d_gene: TRBD1
abundance: .
CDR3aa: CASRPGQGASTEAFF
CDR3nt: TGTGCCAGCAGACCCGGACAGGGCGCTAGCACTGAAGCTTTCTTT

j_gene: TRBJ1-4
v_gene: TRBV12-2
d_gene: .
abundance: .
CDR3aa: CASRLGGYEKLFF
CDR3nt: TGTGCAAGTCGCTTGGGGGGGTATGAAAAACTGTTTTTT

j_gene: TRBJ1-2
v_gene: TRBV2
d_gene: .
abundance: .
CDR3aa: CASLQGGYGYTF
CDR3nt: TGTGCCAGCCTACAGGGTGGATATGGCTACACCTTC